Below are 17 T cell receptor beta chains sequenced from a single sample in a study of regulatory T cells in long-lasting Graves disease (dated by TCRdb to the early 2020s). The library came from multiplex PCR. TCRdb lists the instrument as Illumina HiSeq 4000. To build TCR beta libraries, CDR3 regions were amplified by Arm-PCR using iRepertoire HTBI primers. TCRdb reran the public reads through fastp at Q25 and MiXCR, keeping productive beta chains. Each CDR3 protein gets just one entry, which takes the most common genes and DNA from the rows behind it. The sample table lists about 220,000 distinct CDR3 sequences, approximately 18% of them with a count of one. 10% to 15% of the sample lies in the top ten. Read against the paper, the sample's time point label means: newly diagnosed GD, antithyroid drugs for less than 3 months. For both TCR sequencing and RNA sequencing, RNA was extracted from PBMCs in TRIzol.

These data were also filed under a second study, of T cells in Graves' hyperthyroidism and ophthalmopathy.

The sequencing used peripheral blood mononuclear cells (PBMCs), collected at new diagnosis, from a patient treated with antithyroid drugs. The receptors come from a woman in her thirties with Graves disease. Donor details come from another sample of the same person, matched by shared clones.

This clonotype was seen ten or more times. This rearrangement joins TRBV20-1 to TRBJ2-1; D not certain. Germline V lookup: CDR1 DFQATT, CDR2 SNEGSKA (reference sequence). The CDR3 is 11 residues long. Trimming removed 5 bases at V and 7 bases at J, with 9 bases between. The CDR3 reads CSAHDNNEQFF. The DNA of the CDR3 is TGCAGTGCTCACGACAATAATGAGCAGTTCTTC.

The CDR3 bases are TGCAGTGCCCCCCGCCCGGGGCGCTACATGAACACTGAAGCTTTCTTT. It is translated as CSAPRPGRYMNTEAFF. The rearrangement uses TRBV20-1 and TRBJ1-1; D perhaps matches TRBD1 (5 bases). This CDR3 has 16 amino acids. Trimming shortened V by 6 bases and J by 0 bases, and 20 bases separated the two germline ends. Germline values: CDR1 DFQATT, CDR2 SNEGSKA (reference sequence).

This clonotype appeared many times. V usage is TRBV27 and J usage is TRBJ1-5; unclear D gene. The germline V gene has CDR1 MNHEY and CDR2 SMNVEV (reference sequence). The V and J ends lost 7 bases and 1 base respectively, with 14 bases between them. The CDR3 has 15 residues. Here the CDR3 DNA reads TGTGCCAGCACCCCGAGGCCCGGGAGCAATCAGCCCCAGCATTTT. Its protein is CASTPRPGSNQPQHF.

Many counts were recorded for this clonotype. V gene TRBV7-9 combines with J gene TRBJ2-7; D not certain. The CDR3 extends over 13 amino acids. From germline, CDR1 is SEHNR and CDR2 FQNEAQ (reference sequence). Trimming cost V 2 bases and J 6 bases, with 11 bases left between them. CDR3 nucleotide sequence: TGTGCCAGCAGCTTACCCACAGATAGCGAGCAGTACTTC. Translation gives CASSLPTDSEQYF.

This clonotype has a count of ten or more. The chain combines TRBV6-1 with TRBJ1-1; D unresolved. Germline V CDR1 and CDR2: MNHNS, SASEGT. CDR3 length equals 18 residues. V shed 6 bases and J shed 0 bases, with 23 bases lying between them. This chain's CDR3 is CASSPRPLFTALNTEAFF. CDR3 in DNA: TGTGCCAGCAGCCCGCGCCCCCTTTTTACAGCACTGAACACTGAAGCTTTCTTT.

Many counts were recorded for this clonotype. The chain carries TRBV7-2 and TRBJ2-3; 9 positions agree with TRBD2. This CDR3 is built from 16 residues. The V gene's germline CDR1 is SGHTA and CDR2 FQGNSA. The V gene end was trimmed by 5 bases and the J gene end by 5 bases; junction bases not matched to a gene: 11. The DNA of the CDR3 is TGTGCCAGCAGCCGCCTTAGCGGGAGAGTTAAAGATACGCAGTATTTT. It translates to CASSRLSGRVKDTQYF.

The gene calls are TRBV6-2 or TRBV6-3 and TRBJ1-3, with D possibly matching TRBD1 (5 bases). Trimming removed 5 bases at V and 0 bases at J, with 8 bases between. This CDR3 is 14 amino acids long. Germline V gene sequence: CDR1 MNHEY, CDR2 SVGEGT. The CDR3 nucleotides read TGTGCCAGCAGTGCGACAGTCTCTGGAAACACCATATATTTT. Protein: CASSATVSGNTIYF.

The rearrangement joins TRBV11-2 to TRBJ2-1, with 11 bases that match TRBD2. V trimming: 5 bases; J trimming: 4 bases; junction bases outside the gene matches: 10. The CDR3 runs 17 residues. Germline CDR1 and CDR2: SGHAT and FQNNGV. The CDR3 DNA reads as TGTGCCAGCAGCCCGGCGGCTAGCGGGGGGCCTTACAATGAGCAGTTCTTC. Its protein product is CASSPAASGGPYNEQFF.

This clonotype was seen at least ten times. V gene TRBV5-1 combines with J gene TRBJ2-7; no definite D call. The germline V gene encodes CDR1 SGHRS and CDR2 YFSETQ. V lost 7 bases to trimming and J lost 1 base, with 21 bases between them. CDR3 length: 16 residues. CDR3 protein: CASGVYGPSDSYEQYF. Written as DNA, the CDR3 is TGCGCCAGCGGGGTTTACGGGCCGAGCGATTCCTACGAGCAGTACTTC. Using reference TRBV5-1 and TRBJ2-7 for the parts outside the CDR3, the full variable domain is KAGVTQTPRYLIKTRGQQVTLSCSPISGHRSVSWYQQTPGQGLQFLFEYFSETQRNKGNFPGRFSGRQFSNSRSEMNVSTLELGDSALYLCASGVYGPSDSYEQYFGPGTRLTVT.

This clonotype has ten or more counts. The chain joins TRBV12-3 or TRBV12-4 to TRBJ1-2; D unclear. This CDR3 contains 12 residues. The V gene lost 1 base and the J gene lost 8 bases, with 8 bases spanning the gap. The CDR3 DNA sequence: TGTGCCAGCAGTTTAGGCAGATCGGGCTACACCTTC. It translates to CASSLGRSGYTF.

This chain joins TRBV3-1 and TRBJ2-3; no clear D gene. This CDR3 region has 13 residues. Trimming stripped 2 bases from V and 6 bases from J, with 9 bases between. Germline CDR1 and CDR2: LGHDT and YNNKEL (reference sequence). CDR3 region: CASSQFVGDTQYF. The DNA of the CDR3 is TGTGCCAGCAGCCAATTTGTTGGGGATACGCAGTATTTT.

The table lists this clonotype with a count of one. The V and J genes are TRBV12-3 or TRBV12-4 and TRBJ1-2; 7 bases match TRBD1. V shed 6 bases and J 7 bases; nucleotides not matched to a gene: 8. The CDR3 runs 13 residues. The CDR3 bases are TGTGCCAGCAGGAAGACAGGGAAGGGTGGCTACACCTTC. Protein sequence: CASRKTGKGGYTF.

This clonotype was observed a handful of times. The chain carries TRBV20-1 and TRBJ2-5; the D gene could be TRBD1 or TRBD2 (6 bases each). With 0 bases removed from V and 2 bases from J, the gap between germline ends came to 10 bases. CDR3 length: 14 amino acids. Looked up from germline, CDR1 is DFQATT and CDR2 is SNEGSKA (reference sequence). The chain's CDR3 is CSAREGGGQETQYF. For the CDR3, the DNA is TGCAGTGCTAGAGAGGGGGGCGGTCAAGAGACCCAGTACTTC.

This clonotype was observed many times. The rearrangement joins TRBV27 to TRBJ2-7; D is ambiguous. Germline CDR1 and CDR2: MNHEY and SMNVEV (reference sequence). The V and J ends lost 2 bases and 6 bases respectively, with 11 bases between them. CDR3 length equals 13 residues. For the CDR3, the DNA is TGTGCCAGCAGTTTAGGGCCCTTGGGCGAGCAGTACTTC. Translated, it gives CASSLGPLGEQYF.

This clonotype showed up many times. This sequence joins TRBV5-1 and TRBJ1-1; 8 bases match TRBD1. V was pared by 1 base and J by 2 bases, with 4 bases of the junction left unmatched. This CDR3 comprises 15 residues. CDR1 is SGHRS and CDR2 is YFSETQ in the germline V gene. The CDR3 loop reads CASSLQGARNTEAFF. The CDR3 DNA follows: TGCGCCAGCAGCTTGCAGGGGGCGCGAAACACTGAAGCTTTCTTT.

The gene calls are TRBV7-9 and TRBJ2-2, with no clear D. The CDR3 extends over 17 amino acids. V was shortened by 7 bases and J by 0 bases, with 18 bases between the two germline ends. CDR1 and CDR2 from the germline V gene are SEHNR and FQNEAQ (reference sequence). The CDR3 DNA follows: TGTGCCAGCACCCTAAAGGCGCGGATCCCGAACACCGGGGAGCTGTTTTTT. It encodes CASTLKARIPNTGELFF.

This clonotype was seen repeatedly, ten times or more. The V call is TRBV20-1, the J call TRBJ1-2, with 7 bases aligning to TRBD1. The trim removed 6 bases at V and 3 bases at J, leaving 4 bases unmatched. Germline CDR1 reads DFQATT; CDR2 reads SNEGSKA (reference sequence). CDR3 length: 12 amino acids. In DNA, the CDR3 is TGCAGTGCGATTCAGGGGGACTATGGCTACACCTTC. Amino acid sequence: CSAIQGDYGYTF.